The entry that follows covers one T cell receptor (beta chain) sequence. Its antigen is unknown. This record comes from a study of shared clonotypes between healthy human individuals. Study-wide results and limits: Sample collection involved blood only; tissue repertoires are likely different.

Sequencing of unsorted PBMC DNA was carried out using ten immunoSEQ deep assay plates. Original data processing: From ImmunoSEQ came sequences covering only the junction and carrying no quality scores, so filtering differed. Only in-frame clones appear in the TCRdb table, and some are missing; sequencing was by immunoSEQ multiplex PCR. The V and J calls and the clone size are those of that table, but D and trimming were determined from the DNA. This table has about 490,000 clones, around 78% appearing once. This CDR3 is 13 amino acids long. The V end was cut by 7 bases, the J end by 6 bases, with 14 bases between. Per the germline V gene, CDR1 is LNHDA and CDR2 is SQIVND (reference sequence).

The chain is built from TRBV19 and TRBJ2-3, with D tentatively TRBD1 or TRBD2 (5 bases each). Sequenced material: PBMCs. This clonotype originated in a woman in her 40s in good health. Some clones in this sample may be carry-over from other donors' samples. The CDR3 DNA reads TGTGCCAGTACGGGGCGGCCCTGGGATACGCAGTATTTT. Protein product: CASTGRPWDTQYF.